This T cell receptor beta chain was recorded in a study of regulatory T cells in long-lasting Graves disease. iRepertoire HTBI primers and Arm-PCR of CDR3 regions built TCR beta libraries. TCRdb used MiXCR to reprocess the multiplex PCR reads, holding one entry per CDR3 protein. The sample has 300,000 to 400,000 distinct CDR3 sequences, approximately 15% seen once. This clonotype was seen at least ten times. Its antigen remains unidentified. Regarding the study as a whole: TRBV28 was favored in persistent disease, as were TRBJ1-2 and TRBJ2-5.

This sample's time point: newly diagnosed GD, antithyroid drugs for less than 3 months. PBMC-extracted RNA yielded the TCR library. An endocrinology department in Xi'an, China, recruited the patients. The CDR3 contains 16 residues. Germline V lookup: CDR1 SGHDT, CDR2 YYEEEE. Trimming cost V 3 bases and J 4 bases; bases outside gene matches: 8. These data also featured in a second study, about T cells in Graves' hyperthyroidism and ophthalmopathy.

The V call is TRBV5-6, the J call TRBJ1-5, with 9 bases fitting TRBD1. Material: peripheral blood mononuclear cells (PBMCs), obtained at new diagnosis, from a patient treated with antithyroid drugs. The receptor was derived from a man aged 35-49 years with Graves disease. The CDR3 DNA sequence: TGTGCCAGCAGCTCCGGGGACAGGGAGCTGAATCAGCCCCAGCATTTT. It codes for CASSSGDRELNQPQHF.